Following are 23 T cell receptor beta chains from one sample sequenced in a study of cytomegalovirus exposure and HLA in healthy donors. PCR involved 60 Vbeta and 13 Jbeta primers. TCRdb's copy holds only in-frame clones and misses some; the assay was immunoSEQ multiplex PCR. The profile shows some 150,000 clones, more than 75% of them singletons. Sequencing was carried out using PBMCs. The receptors originated from a man aged 50 to 60 in good health and CMV-seronegative.

This sequence joins TRBV15 and TRBJ1-6; 7 bases align to TRBD1. V lost 4 bases and J lost 7; bases outside the gene matches: 10. The germline gives CDR1 LNHNV, CDR2 YYDKDF (reference sequence). This CDR3 region has 16 residues. In nucleotides, the CDR3 is TGTGCCACCAGCACCCGAGCCGGGACAGCAAATTCACCCCTCCACTTT. Protein sequence: CATSTRAGTANSPLHF.

V gene TRBV5-1 combines with J gene TRBJ2-5; 11 positions match TRBD1. Trimming took 1 base from V and 3 from J; bases not matched to a gene: 5. CDR1 is SGHRS and CDR2 is YFSETQ in the germline V gene. This CDR3 contains 16 residues. The CDR3 loop reads CASSLPGTGGKETQYF. The CDR3 nucleotides are TGCGCCAGCAGCTTGCCTGGGACAGGGGGTAAAGAGACCCAGTACTTC.

This clone was observed a handful of times. The chain uses TRBV13 and TRBJ1-2; 10 positions agree with TRBD1. The CDR3 is made up of 13 amino acids. V shed 5 bases and J 7 bases; nucleotides not matched to a gene: 4. Germline CDR1 and CDR2: PRHDT and FYEKMQ (reference sequence). The CDR3 loop is CASSARTGGGYTF. The CDR3 DNA reads as TGTGCCAGCAGCGCTAGGACAGGGGGTGGCTACACCTTC. Drawing the rest from reference TRBV13 and TRBJ1-2, the complete variable domain is AAGVIQSPRHLIKEKRETATLKCYPIPRHDTVYWYQQGPGQDPQFLISFYEKMQSDKGSIPDRFSAQQFSDYHSELNMSSLELGDSALYFCASSARTGGGYTFGSGTRLTVV.

The J gene is TRBJ2-7, the V gene TRBV14; perhaps TRBD2 as D (6 bases). Germline V gives CDR1 SGHDN, CDR2 FVKESK. The CDR3 runs 13 residues. The V end was cut by 4 bases, the J end by 13 bases, with 20 bases between. The CDR3 region has the DNA TGTGCCAGCAGCCCTACAACCCCGGGACTTTACTACTTC. Its translation: CASSPTTPGLYYF.

V and J are TRBV14 and TRBJ2-3; 8 bases map to TRBD2. J gave up 8 bases and V 7 bases, and 8 bases lay outside the gene matches. Germline lookup yields CDR1 SGHDN and CDR2 FVKESK. The CDR3 spans 13 residues. The CDR3 sequence is CASTPGGGITQYF. Here the CDR3 DNA reads TGTGCCAGCACCCCGGGGGGGGGCATTACGCAGTATTTT.

This sequence joins TRBV29-1 and TRBJ2-1, with D maybe TRBD1 (5 bases). The CDR3 runs to 13 residues. CDR1 is SQVTM, CDR2 ANQGSEA, per germline. V was cut by 4 bases and J by 7 bases, with 14 bases left in between. The CDR3 region has the DNA TGCAGCGTTGCCATTGCAGGGTGGAATGAGCAGTTCTTC. Translating it yields CSVAIAGWNEQFF.

This chain connects TRBV6-4 to TRBJ2-7; TRBD1 agrees at 8 bases. The CDR3 sequence is 13 residues long. Germline values: CDR1 MRHNA, CDR2 SNTAGT. The trim removed 9 bases at V and 4 bases at J, leaving 8 bases unmatched. CDR3 bases: TGTGCCAGACCGACAGGGGAGGATTACGAGCAGTACTTC. Translating it yields CARPTGEDYEQYF.

This clone was recorded once. This chain joins TRBV5-1 and TRBJ1-1; TRBD1 is a possible D gene (6 bases). The CDR3 covers 15 residues. V shed 0 bases and J shed 3 bases, with 12 bases lying between them. Germline assignment: CDR1 SGHRS and CDR2 YFSETQ. The CDR3 coding sequence is TGCGCCAGCAGCTTGGGGGGGGGCGCTGACACTGAAGCTTTCTTT. This translates into CASSLGGGADTEAFF.

The V and J genes are TRBV5-4 and TRBJ2-1, with 8 bases fitting TRBD2. The V segment lost 2 bases and the J segment 5 bases; nucleotides outside the gene matches: 6. The CDR3 has 15 amino acids. Germline V CDR1 and CDR2: SGHNT, YYREEE (reference sequence). CDR3 nucleotides: TGTGCCAGCAGCTTTCGGCTAGCGGGTAACAATGAGCAGTTCTTC. It is translated as CASSFRLAGNNEQFF.

This clone was recorded once. The rearrangement uses TRBV5-1 and TRBJ1-2; tentatively, D is TRBD1 (6 bases). Germline V lookup: CDR1 SGHRS, CDR2 YFSETQ. The V end was cut by 3 bases, the J end by 8 bases, with 14 bases between. This CDR3 contains 13 residues. The CDR3 nucleotides read TGCGCCAGCAGCTCACAGGGAATGGGCGGCTACACCTTC. This gives the protein CASSSQGMGGYTF. Filled out from reference TRBV5-1 and TRBJ1-2, the complete variable domain reads KAGVTQTPRYLIKTRGQQVTLSCSPISGHRSVSWYQQTPGQGLQFLFEYFSETQRNKGNFPGRFSGRQFSNSRSEMNVSTLELGDSALYLCASSSQGMGGYTFGSGTRLTVV.

This rearrangement joins TRBV9 to TRBJ1-3; TRBD1 matches 7 bases. The CDR3 has 16 amino acids. Germline V CDR1 and CDR2: SGDLS, YYNGEE. V was clipped by 3 bases and J by 4 bases; unmatched bases: 10. CDR3 sequence (DNA): TGTGCCAGCAGCGCGGGGATAGGGGGCGACGGAAACACCATATATTTT. This translates into CASSAGIGGDGNTIYF.

To note about this clone: At one end the junction does not follow the germline gene, possibly because of a read error. The genes are TRBV7-9 and TRBJ2-7; TRBD2 matches at 9 bases. This CDR3 contains 17 residues. Germline CDR1 is SEHNR and CDR2 is FQNEAQ (reference sequence). CDR3 bases: TGTGCCAGCAGTTTAGGATCCGGGACTAGCAGATACTACGAGCAGTACTTC. It codes for CASSLGSGTSRYYEQYF.

This chain joins TRBV20-1 and TRBJ1-2; D unclear. From germline, CDR1 is DFQATT and CDR2 SNEGSKA (reference sequence). The V and J ends lost 6 bases and 8 bases respectively, with 13 bases between them. The CDR3 totals 11 residues. In nucleotides, the CDR3 is TGCAGTGCCCCCCTTCGGAGGGGCTACACCTTC. As protein: CSAPLRRGYTF.

This clone turned up a few times. The genes are TRBV27 and TRBJ2-3, with TRBD2 matching over 7 bases. The CDR3 contains 19 residues. The ends lost 5 bases at V and 1 base at J; junction bases unmatched: 18. CDR1 is MNHEY, CDR2 SMNVEV, per germline (reference sequence). The CDR3 loop is CASSALLAVGGLGTDTQYF. The CDR3 nucleotides read TGTGCCAGCAGTGCCCTTCTAGCGGTCGGAGGTTTAGGCACAGATACGCAGTATTTT.

The chain has TRBV11-3 and TRBJ2-7; D possibly corresponds to TRBD2 (6 bases). The CDR3 is 13 amino acids. CDR1 is SGHNT and CDR2 is YENEEA in the germline V gene. V was pared by 4 bases and J by 7 bases, with 14 bases between. This CDR3 reads CASSYSGSWEQYF. CDR3 DNA: TGTGCCAGCAGCTACAGCGGGTCCTGGGAGCAGTACTTC.

This clone showed up just a few times. This chain joins TRBV7-9 and TRBJ2-5; TRBD1 agrees at 7 bases. V shed 1 base, J shed 5 bases, and the junction held 7 bases outside the gene matches. This CDR3 has 15 amino acids. Germline CDR1 reads SEHNR; CDR2 reads FQNEAQ (reference sequence). The CDR3 bases are TGTGCCAGCAGCTTAGTTTCGGACAGGCGGGAGACCCAGTACTTC. This gives the protein CASSLVSDRRETQYF.

The chain carries TRBV6-5 and TRBJ2-1, with D possibly being TRBD1 (5 bases). Trimming cost V 0 bases and J 11 bases, with 11 bases left between them. CDR3 length equals 13 residues. CDR1 and CDR2 (germline): MNHEY, SVGAGI. The DNA for the CDR3 is TGTGCCAGCAGTTACTCCCAGGGATCAAAGCAGTTCTTC. The encoded protein is CASSYSQGSKQFF.

About this clone: The same CDR3 is also encoded by other DNA sequences in this sample. The CDR3 loop reads CASSLGPGGRNTEAFF. CDR3 bases: TGTGCCAGCAGCTTAGGGCCGGGGGGTAGGAACACTGAAGCTTTCTTT. V gene TRBV11-2 combines with J gene TRBJ1-1; TRBD1 might be the D (5 bases). This CDR3 has 16 residues. CDR1 is SGHAT, CDR2 FQNNGV, per germline. Trimming left V 1 base short and J 1 base short, with 13 bases between. Variable domain in full (rest from reference TRBV11-2 and TRBJ1-1): EAGVAQSPRYKIIEKRQSVAFWCNPISGHATLYWYQQILGQGPKLLIQFQNNGVVDDSQLPKDRFSAERLKGVDSTLKIQPAKLEDSAVYLCASSLGPGGRNTEAFFGQGTRLTVV.

The chain uses TRBV16 and TRBJ2-5; possibly TRBD1 for D (5 bases). The CDR3 is 13 residues long. V lost 2 bases to trimming and J lost 2 bases, with 6 bases between them. CDR1 and CDR2 (germline): KGHSY, FQNENV. CDR3 nucleotides: TGTGCCAGCAGCCAAAAGGGGCAAGAGACCCAGTACTTC. This translates into CASSQKGQETQYF.

CDR3 residues: CASSYSIGRETGELFF. The CDR3, as DNA: TGTGCCAGCAGTTACTCGATCGGGAGAGAGACCGGGGAGCTGTTTTTT. The rearrangement joins TRBV6-6 to TRBJ2-2, with a weak D call TRBD2 (6 bases). Trimming cost V 0 bases and J 5 bases, with 13 bases left between them. Germline V lookup: CDR1 MNHNY, CDR2 SVGAGI (reference sequence). CDR3 length: 16 amino acids.

The chain carries TRBV30 and TRBJ1-1; D is undetermined. Germline CDR1 reads GTSNPN; CDR2 reads SVGIG (reference sequence). The CDR3 runs to 18 residues. V lost 2 bases to trimming and J lost 1 base, with 23 bases between them. Here the CDR3 DNA reads TGTGCCTGGAGTCCACGATTGGGAGGGCTCAAGGGGAACACTGAAGCTTTCTTT. Translating it yields CAWSPRLGGLKGNTEAFF.

The chain combines TRBV29-1 with TRBJ2-7; the D gene is possibly TRBD1 (6 bases). The CDR3 has 16 residues. In germline, CDR1 is SQVTM, CDR2 ANQGSEA. V was cut by 6 bases and J by 7 bases, with 28 bases left in between. CDR3: CSVVIQGLEYAGEQYF. The CDR3 nucleotides are TGCAGCGTCGTAATTCAGGGGTTGGAATACGCCGGGGAGCAGTACTTC.

CDR3 sequence reads: CAISEPGQGVDEQFF. The CDR3 DNA is TGTGCCATCAGTGAGCCGGGACAGGGAGTAGATGAGCAGTTCTTC. The chain links TRBV10-3 to TRBJ2-1; 9 bases are shared with TRBD1. The germline CDR1 and CDR2 sequences are ENHRY and SYGVKD. J gave up 8 bases and V 2 bases, and 7 bases lay outside the gene matches. The CDR3 sequence is 15 residues long.